What follows are 31 T cell receptor beta chains derived from one specimen sequenced in a study of T cells in Graves' hyperthyroidism and ophthalmopathy. Amplification of TCR beta CDR3 regions was performed using RNA transcripts as template. A set of HTBI primers served as the primers for a first-round RT-PCR of the TCR CDR3. TCRdb recomputed calls from the multiplex PCR reads with MiXCR, one row per CDR3 protein. The sample consists of hundreds of thousands of distinct CDR3 sequences, 30% to 40% of them appearing once. The sequenced sample consisted of blood. The receptors were gathered from a woman between 40 and 50 years old with Graves' hyperthyroidism.

The sample holds a few counts of this clonotype. The rearrangement joins TRBV29-1 to TRBJ1-2, with a tentative D call TRBD1 (5 bases). V lost 3 bases and J lost 4, with 15 bases in between. The CDR3 length is 14 residues. The germline V gene has CDR1 SQVTM and CDR2 ANQGSEA. The CDR3 is CSVEGGEEGYGYTF. In nucleotides, the CDR3 is TGCAGCGTTGAGGGGGGGGAGGAGGGCTATGGCTACACCTTC.

This clonotype was counted many times. The J gene is TRBJ1-2, the V gene TRBV6-5; no definite D call. From germline, CDR1 is MNHEY and CDR2 SVGAGI. V was cut by 8 bases and J by 0 bases, with 7 bases left in between. The CDR3 sequence is 12 residues long. The CDR3 bases are TGTGCCAGCGCAACAGCTAACTATGGCTACACCTTC. It yields the protein CASATANYGYTF.

Concerning this clonotype itself: A much larger clone lies one base from this, so it may be a read error. V usage is TRBV5-4 and J usage is TRBJ1-1; D ambiguous. Germline CDR1 and CDR2: SGHNT and YYREEE (reference sequence). There are 12 residues in the CDR3. Deletions cut 2 bases from V and 9 bases from J, with 11 bases between. CDR3 sequence reads: CASSLSRVQAFF. The CDR3, as DNA: TGTGCCAGCAGCTTAAGCCGGGTCCAAGCTTTCTTT.

This clonotype was seen many times. The genes are TRBV20-1 and TRBJ2-5; D gene ambiguous. The V and J ends lost 3 bases and 5 bases respectively, with 13 bases between them. This CDR3 comprises 13 residues. Looked up from germline, CDR1 is DFQATT and CDR2 is SNEGSKA (reference sequence). This chain's CDR3 is CSASRVGSETQYF. The CDR3 nucleotides are TGCAGTGCTAGTCGTGTCGGGTCGGAGACCCAGTACTTC.

A note on this clonotype: Mismatch with germline at one junction end may stem from a read error. This sequence joins TRBV6-5 and TRBJ2-6; 8 nucleotides align to TRBD1. The germline CDR1 and CDR2 sequences are MNHEY and SVGAGI. The CDR3 contains 21 residues. CDR3 loop: CASSYSRTGLAAVSGANVLIF. The CDR3 bases are TGTGCCAGCAGTTACTCTCGGACAGGGCTTGCTGCAGTCTCTGGGGCCAACGTCCTGATTTTC.

This clonotype was recorded many times. V and J are TRBV20-1 and TRBJ2-7, with 9 bases matching TRBD1. Trimming at V came to 1 base and at J to 5 bases, leaving 6 bases not matched to a gene. Looked up from germline, CDR1 is DFQATT and CDR2 is SNEGSKA (reference sequence). The CDR3 totals 14 residues. The CDR3 DNA reads as TGCAGTGCTAGAGTACCGGGACAGGGCCACGAGCAGTACTTC. Amino acids: CSARVPGQGHEQYF.

This clonotype appeared many times. The chain uses TRBV12-3 or TRBV12-4 and TRBJ2-7; a weak D match, TRBD1 (6 bases). The CDR3 is made up of 14 amino acids. The ends were cut back, 3 bases at V and 4 bases at J, with 13 bases in the middle. The CDR3 spells CASSLAEGVYEQYF. The CDR3 DNA reads as TGTGCCAGCAGTTTGGCCGAGGGGGTATACGAGCAGTACTTC.

This clonotype was seen just once. This sequence joins TRBV10-3 and TRBJ2-3; D is possibly TRBD1 (6 bases). Trimming cost V 4 bases and J 2 bases, with 16 bases left between them. Germline CDR1 ENHRY, CDR2 SYGVKD. The CDR3 runs to 16 residues. This CDR3 reads CAISGLGQSSTDTQYF. CDR3 coding DNA: TGTGCCATCAGTGGTTTAGGACAGTCTTCCACAGATACGCAGTATTTT.

Comment on this clonotype: At one boundary the junction diverges from the germline segment, which might be a read error. The V call is TRBV11-1, the J call TRBJ2-5; no clear D gene. The germline V gene has CDR1 SGHAT and CDR2 FQDESV (reference sequence). The CDR3 is made up of 13 amino acids. CDR3 amino acids: CASSAMEGETQYF. CDR3 DNA sequence: TGCGCCAGCAGCGCAATGGAAGGGGAGACCCAGTACTTC.

This clonotype appeared a few times. The V call is TRBV7-9, the J call TRBJ2-7; 7 bases are a match to TRBD1. Germline values: CDR1 SEHNR, CDR2 FQNEAQ (reference sequence). The CDR3 consists of 12 residues. J gave up 0 bases and V 11 bases, and 4 bases lay outside the gene matches. CDR3 in amino acids: CACRDSSYEQYF. For the CDR3, the DNA is TGTGCCTGCCGGGACAGCTCCTACGAGCAGTACTTC.

Many counts were recorded for this clonotype. The chain couples TRBV15 to TRBJ1-2; D might be TRBD1 (5 bases). Trimming stripped 0 bases from V and 8 bases from J, with 13 bases between. Germline V gene lookup returns CDR1 LNHNV and CDR2 YYDKDF (reference sequence). CDR3 size: 14 residues. The CDR3 reads CATSRDYGAVGYTF. Here the CDR3 DNA reads TGTGCCACCAGCAGAGATTATGGGGCCGTAGGCTACACCTTC.

This clonotype was counted a single time. The chain has TRBV7-8 and TRBJ2-7, with D perhaps TRBD2 (6 bases). The CDR3 totals 13 residues. From germline, CDR1 is SGHVS and CDR2 FQNEAQ. Trimming stripped 3 bases from V and 8 bases from J, with 14 bases between. CDR3 in amino acids: CASSFAPAGQQYF. The CDR3 coding sequence is TGTGCCAGCAGCTTTGCCCCTGCGGGACAGCAGTACTTC. The full variable domain, with the rest looked up from reference TRBV7-8 and TRBJ2-7, is GAGVSQSPRYKVAKRGQDVALRCDPISGHVSLFWYQQALGQGPEFLTYFQNEAQLDKSGLPSDRFFAERPEGSVSTLKIQRTQQEDSAVYLCASSFAPAGQQYFGPGTRLTVT.

This clonotype was seen only once. V is TRBV7-9 and J is TRBJ1-2, with 10 positions matching TRBD1. This CDR3 contains 15 residues. The ends lost 5 bases at V and 2 bases at J; junction bases unmatched: 5. The V gene's germline CDR1 is SEHNR and CDR2 FQNEAQ (reference sequence). The CDR3 DNA reads TGTGCCAGCAGCCAAGGGACAGGGGTGAACTATGGCTACACCTTC. This codes for CASSQGTGVNYGYTF.

The J gene is TRBJ1-4, the V gene TRBV7-8, with 8 positions matching TRBD1. CDR1 is SGHVS and CDR2 is FQNEAQ in the germline V gene. The CDR3 is 15 amino acids. Trimming at V came to 1 base and at J to 6 bases, leaving 4 bases not matched to a gene. The CDR3 sequence: CASSLVGQGHEKLFF. CDR3 DNA sequence: TGTGCCAGCAGCTTAGTTGGACAGGGACATGAAAAACTGTTTTTT.

The chain carries TRBV7-2 and TRBJ1-1, with a tentative D call TRBD1 (5 bases). The germline CDR1 and CDR2 sequences are SGHTA and FQGNSA. V was cut by 5 bases and J by 0 bases, with 16 bases left in between. CDR3 length: 16 amino acids. The DNA of the CDR3 is TGTGCCAGCAGCCGATCGCCGGGACGGGTGAACACTGAAGCTTTCTTT. Amino acids: CASSRSPGRVNTEAFF.

The V call is TRBV19, the J call TRBJ2-7; 7 nucleotides match TRBD1. Germline V lookup: CDR1 LNHDA, CDR2 SQIVND (reference sequence). This CDR3 is 14 amino acids long. Here the CDR3 DNA reads TGTGCTAGAGGGGGCAGGGGTTCGGTATACGAGCAGTACTTC. This codes for CARGGRGSVYEQYF.

This clonotype was detected many times. The chain employs TRBV5-8 and TRBJ1-3; D not resolved. Trimming took 6 bases from V and 2 from J, leaving 15 bases between them. This CDR3 spans 15 amino acids. Germline V gives CDR1 SGHTS, CDR2 YDEGEE. In DNA form, the CDR3 reads TGTGCCAGCACCGAGATTCCCCCCACTGGAAACACCATATATTTT. This translates into CASTEIPPTGNTIYF.

The chain uses TRBV10-3 and TRBJ2-7; D gene ambiguous. Germline values: CDR1 ENHRY, CDR2 SYGVKD. There are 14 residues in the CDR3. The V and J ends lost 1 base and 3 bases respectively, with 10 bases between them. The CDR3 DNA reads as TGTGCCATCAGTGAGTTGTTCCAGGTCTACGAGCAGTACTTC. It codes for CAISELFQVYEQYF.

This clonotype was seen repeatedly, ten times or more. The chain recombines TRBV12-3 or TRBV12-4 with TRBJ1-2, with D perhaps matching TRBD1 (5 bases). The CDR3 extends over 13 amino acids. The V and J ends lost 6 bases and 4 bases respectively, with 12 bases between them. The CDR3 nucleotides read TGTGCCAGCAGCAGAAGGGGAGTCTATGGCTACACCTTC. This codes for CASSRRGVYGYTF.

V gene TRBV20-1 combines with J gene TRBJ1-1; D call uncertain. Germline V CDR1 and CDR2: DFQATT, SNEGSKA (reference sequence). V was clipped by 0 bases and J by 4 bases, with 9 bases between them. This CDR3 is built from 13 residues. The CDR3, as DNA: TGCAGTGCTAGAGATGGGGAGAGCACTGAAGCTTTCTTT. Translation: CSARDGESTEAFF.

This clonotype has a count of ten or more. The rearrangement joins TRBV15 to TRBJ2-7; TRBD2 matches at 7 bases. The CDR3 sequence is 16 residues long. The germline CDR1 and CDR2 sequences are LNHNV and YYDKDF (reference sequence). J gave up 4 bases and V 1 base, and 10 bases lay outside the gene matches. CDR3 protein: CATSRGLVSGEYEQYF. The CDR3 DNA follows: TGTGCCACCAGCAGAGGCCTAGTAAGCGGGGAGTACGAGCAGTACTTC.

Concerning this clonotype: A read error may be the cause here, since a much bigger clone is one base away. This chain links TRBV20-1 with TRBJ2-7; D ambiguous. V shed 5 bases and J shed 5 bases, with 16 bases lying between them. CDR1 and CDR2 (germline): DFQATT, SNEGSKA (reference sequence). The CDR3 has 13 amino acids. CDR3 DNA sequence: TGCAGTGCTCGAGTGGAACAGTTGAACGAGCAGTACTTC. This encodes CSARVEQLNEQYF.

The chain carries TRBV7-6 and TRBJ2-5; 9 nucleotides align to TRBD1. The CDR3 contains 19 residues. After removal of 5 bases from V and 2 bases from J, the junction contained 18 bases not matched to a gene. Germline V gene lookup returns CDR1 SGHVS and CDR2 FNYEAQ. The CDR3 sequence: CASSQERGAGTGLQETQYF. CDR3 in DNA: TGTGCCAGCAGCCAAGAAAGGGGGGCCGGGACAGGGCTACAAGAGACCCAGTACTTC.

This rearrangement joins TRBV10-3 to TRBJ1-1; a possible D gene is TRBD1 (6 bases). Germline V gives CDR1 ENHRY, CDR2 SYGVKD. V was shortened by 0 bases and J by 5 bases, with 31 bases between the two germline ends. The CDR3 has 21 residues. The CDR3 here is CAISESLLAIGQGRMLTEAFF. DNA for the CDR3: TGTGCCATCAGTGAGTCCTTGTTAGCAATCGGGCAGGGGAGAATGTTAACTGAAGCTTTCTTT.

The table lists this clonotype with many counts. This chain joins TRBV7-9 and TRBJ1-6, with no clear D. The germline V gene has CDR1 SEHNR and CDR2 FQNEAQ (reference sequence). This CDR3 comprises 14 residues. V gave up 3 bases and J gave up 6 bases, with 9 bases separating them. DNA for the CDR3: TGTGCCAGCAGCTTCGGGAGCGGTAATTCACCCCTCCACTTT. This gives the protein CASSFGSGNSPLHF.

In its sample, this clonotype was seen a few times. The chain couples TRBV7-3 to TRBJ1-5; D ambiguous. Trimming took 2 bases from V and 4 from J, leaving 12 bases between them. Germline CDR1 reads SGHTA; CDR2 reads FQGTGA. This CDR3 is 15 amino acids long. The CDR3, as DNA: TGTGCCAGCAGCTTAGGTAACAGACAAAATCAGCCCCAGCATTTT. It specifies CASSLGNRQNQPQHF.

The chain recombines TRBV7-9 with TRBJ2-7; D gene unclear. The CDR3 runs 16 residues. CDR1 is SEHNR, CDR2 FQNEAQ, per germline (reference sequence). V lost 5 bases and J 7 bases, leaving 24 bases between the germline ends. The DNA of the CDR3 is TGTGCCAGCAGCCTCCCGGGCTCGTCGTTCGTGGGGGAGCAGTACTTC. It specifies CASSLPGSSFVGEQYF.

This clonotype is a singleton in its sample. The chain has TRBV6-1 and TRBJ1-5; no reliable D call. The CDR3 length is 13 residues. With 7 bases removed from V and 6 bases from J, the gap between germline ends came to 13 bases. In germline, CDR1 is MNHNS, CDR2 SASEGT. The CDR3 loop reads CASTLSRSQPQHF. The CDR3, as DNA: TGTGCCAGCACGTTGTCGAGAAGTCAGCCCCAGCATTTT.

The V call is TRBV7-9, the J call TRBJ2-7; 9 bases map to TRBD2. The end of the DNA aligns better with TRBJ2-1, so the J call may be wrong. The CDR3 spans 13 residues. Looked up from germline, CDR1 is SEHNR and CDR2 is FQNEAQ (reference sequence). This chain's CDR3 is CASKIAGVDEQFF. CDR3 bases: TGTGCCAGCAAAATAGCGGGAGTAGATGAGCAGTTCTTC.

For this clonotype: A much larger clone differs from this one at a single base, so this may be a read error. The rearrangement joins TRBV2 to TRBJ2-5, with D unresolved. The germline V gene has CDR1 SNHLY and CDR2 FYNNEI. Trimming cost V 3 bases and J 7 bases, with 9 bases left between them. The CDR3 covers 12 residues. The CDR3 DNA is TGTGCCAGCAGTGATGTGGTGGGGACCCAGTACTTC. Translated, it gives CASSDVVGTQYF.

This clonotype was picked up a small number of times. The rearrangement links TRBV12-3 or TRBV12-4 to TRBJ1-1; D gene uncertain. V was clipped by 3 bases and J by 0 bases, with 8 bases between them. This CDR3 region has 14 residues. In nucleotides, the CDR3 is TGTGCCAGCAGTTTGCACAGTCTGAACACTGAAGCTTTCTTT. It yields the protein CASSLHSLNTEAFF.